This is a list of T cell receptor beta chains from one sample in a study of technical replicates of blood from several donors. Sequenced by immunoSEQ multiplex PCR; TCRdb stores in-frame clones only, minus some. The data contain around 50,000 clones, about 93% of them singletons. Sequenced: T cells isolated from PBMCs. These receptors all stem from a human donor in good health. Both conserved end residues are part of each CDR3. D genes are given only for firm matches. Where a row states a size, it is once, few, many or the class of an expanded clone; other rows omit it.

CDR3aa,CDR3nt,j_gene,v_gene,abundance,d_gene
CASSLVTTGTGNPGELFF,TGCGCCAGCAGCTTGGTCACGACCGGGACAGGGAATCCCGGGGAGCTGTTTTTT,TRBJ2-2,TRBV5-1,.,TRBD1
CASSSELGTEQFF,TGCGCCAGCAGCTCAGAACTAGGAACTGAGCAGTTCTTC,TRBJ2-1,TRBV5-1,once,.
CSGASGAGAFF,TGCAGCGGTGCGTCAGGGGCTGGGGCTTTCTTT,TRBJ1-1,TRBV29-1,few,.
CASSLDLTSGRAYEQYF,TGTGCCAGCAGCTTGGATTTAACTAGCGGGAGGGCCTACGAGCAGTACTTC,TRBJ2-7,TRBV5-4,once,TRBD2
CAISSTEKIEKLFF,TGTGCCATCAGTTCGACAGAGAAAATTGAAAAACTGTTTTTT,TRBJ1-4,TRBV10-3,.,.
CASIHTGTGANEQYF,TGTGCCAGCATCCATACCGGGACAGGGGCCAACGAGCAGTACTTC,TRBJ2-7,TRBV7-9,.,TRBD1
CASSWGRGTISNYGYTF,TGCGCCAGCAGCTGGGGGCGGGGGACTATATCCAACTATGGCTACACCTTC,TRBJ1-2,TRBV5-1,.,.
CASSLLRAGGHRQFF,TGTGCCAGCAGTTTATTACGAGCGGGAGGGCATCGGCAGTTCTTC,TRBJ2-1,TRBV28,.,TRBD2
CASSDLTGGPNTGELFF,TGTGCCAGCAGCGATCTCACAGGGGGCCCGAACACCGGGGAGCTGTTTTTT,TRBJ2-2,TRBV7-6,.,TRBD1
CASMGSSYEQYF,TGTGCCAGCATGGGCAGCTCCTACGAGCAGTACTTC,TRBJ2-7,TRBV28,once,.
CATSREGPHPYGYTF,TGTGCCACCAGCAGAGAGGGCCCACACCCCTATGGCTACACCTTC,TRBJ1-2,TRBV15,.,.
CASSWSLREARRSTQYF,TGTGCCAGCAGCTGGAGTCTCCGGGAGGCCCGCAGAAGTACGCAGTATTTT,TRBJ2-3,TRBV7-9,.,TRBD2
CASSSTSAGETQYF,TGCGCCAGCAGCTCGACTAGCGCTGGGGAGACCCAGTACTTC,TRBJ2-5,TRBV5-1,.,TRBD2
CASSFLGPLGGSPLHF,TGTGCCAGCAGCTTTCTTGGACCTCTCGGAGGTTCACCCCTCCACTTT,TRBJ1-6,TRBV7-9,once,.
CASSLDGGDYGYTF,TGCGCCAGCAGCTTGGACGGGGGGGACTATGGCTACACCTTC,TRBJ1-2,TRBV5-1,.,.
CASSFVRPGNTIYF,TGTGCCAGCAGTTTCGTCAGGCCCGGAAACACCATATATTTT,TRBJ1-3,TRBV28,.,.
CASSATGLAKDTQYF,TGTGCCAGCAGCGCTACAGGATTAGCTAAAGATACGCAGTATTTT,TRBJ2-3,TRBV7-3,.,.
CASGGNYGYTF,TGTGCCAGCGGAGGGAACTATGGCTACACCTTC,TRBJ1-2,TRBV6-5,.,.
CASSQDKQGANWYAMNTEAFF,TGTGCCAGCAGCCAGGACAAACAGGGGGCGAATTGGTACGCCATGAACACTGAAGCTTTCTTT,TRBJ1-1,TRBV14,.,TRBD1
CASSLLTDGNTIYF,TGTGCCAGCAGTTTATTAACAGATGGAAACACCATATATTTT,TRBJ1-3,TRBV28,.,.
CASSISGGAYEQYF,TGCGCCAGCAGCATATCAGGGGGCGCTTACGAGCAGTACTTC,TRBJ2-7,TRBV5-1,.,TRBD1
CASSVARSGANVLTF,TGTGCCAGCAGCGTAGCCCGCTCTGGGGCCAACGTCCTGACTTTC,TRBJ2-6,TRBV9,.,.
CASSQGSSGNTIYF,TGCGCCAGCAGTCAGGGGAGCTCTGGAAACACCATATATTTT,TRBJ1-3,TRBV10-2,.,.
CASSPPSRERFDGKNEQFF,TGTGCCAGCAGCCCCCCCTCGCGGGAGAGATTTGACGGGAAGAATGAGCAGTTCTTC,TRBJ2-1,TRBV9,once,TRBD2
CASSVDSFTDTQYF,TGTGCCAGCAGCGTAGACAGCTTCACAGATACGCAGTATTTT,TRBJ2-3,TRBV9,.,.
CASSVVAGLNTEAFF,TGTGCCAGCAGCGTAGTGGCAGGGTTGAACACTGAAGCTTTCTTT,TRBJ1-1,TRBV9,few,.
CASSLAGRGSTDTQYF,TGCGCCAGCAGCTTGGCCGGCAGGGGCAGCACAGATACGCAGTATTTT,TRBJ2-3,TRBV5-1,few,.
CASSGSGETQYF,TGCGCCAGCAGCGGCTCGGGGGAGACCCAGTACTTC,TRBJ2-5,TRBV5-1,.,.
CASSLDGRAGASYNEQFF,TGTGCCAGCAGCTTAGACGGCCGAGCGGGAGCCTCCTACAATGAGCAGTTCTTC,TRBJ2-1,TRBV7-9,.,TRBD2
CASSSIPGRYQETQYF,TGTGCCAGCAGCTCGATTCCGGGAAGGTACCAAGAGACCCAGTACTTC,TRBJ2-5,TRBV7-6,.,.
CASSAGTALTYNEQFF,TGTGCCAGCAGCGCAGGGACAGCCCTAACCTACAATGAGCAGTTCTTC,TRBJ2-1,TRBV7-9,.,TRBD1
CASSSSGGADTQYF,TGTGCCAGCAGTAGTAGCGGGGGGGCAGATACGCAGTATTTT,TRBJ2-3,TRBV6-5,.,TRBD2
CASSAGTSGAYEQYF,TGTGCCAGCAGCGCGGGGACTAGCGGGGCCTACGAGCAGTACTTC,TRBJ2-7,TRBV9,.,TRBD2
CSVEQGAPAFF,TGCAGCGTTGAACAGGGGGCTCCCGCTTTCTTT,TRBJ1-1,TRBV29-1,.,TRBD1
CASSHLRDTTNYGYTF,TGTGCCAGCAGCCACCTCCGGGACACAACTAACTATGGCTACACCTTC,TRBJ1-2,TRBV14,.,.
CASSLSLAGNNEQFF,TGTGCCAGCAGCTTGTCACTAGCGGGGAACAATGAGCAGTTCTTC,TRBJ2-1,TRBV7-9,once,TRBD2
CASLSAVNTGELFF,TGTGCCAGCTTATCGGCGGTGAACACCGGGGAGCTGTTTTTT,TRBJ2-2,TRBV28,.,.
CSVEPTAGNEQFF,TGCAGCGTTGAGCCGACAGCGGGGAATGAGCAGTTCTTC,TRBJ2-1,TRBV29-1,.,TRBD2
CATSAPGAPDTQYF,TGTGCCACCAGCGCCCCTGGGGCCCCGGATACGCAGTATTTT,TRBJ2-3,TRBV15,.,.
CASSLGQPIRNTEAFF,TGCGCCAGCAGCTTGGGACAGCCCATAAGGAACACTGAAGCTTTCTTT,TRBJ1-1,TRBV5-1,.,.
CASSVPLSSGVTDTQYF,TGTGCCAGCAGCGTCCCTCTTTCCAGCGGGGTAACAGATACGCAGTATTTT,TRBJ2-3,TRBV9,.,TRBD2
CASSYSTPDSMAEQFF,TGTGCCAGCAGTTACTCCACGCCGGACAGTATGGCTGAGCAGTTCTTC,TRBJ2-1,TRBV6-6,.,.
CASSFGPGDDYEQYF,TGCGCCAGCAGCTTCGGACCGGGGGATGATTACGAGCAGTACTTC,TRBJ2-7,TRBV5-1,.,.
CASSFRVGEQYF,TGTGCCAGCAGTTTTCGGGTCGGCGAGCAGTACTTC,TRBJ2-7,TRBV28,.,.
CAISEDRGTDTQYF,TGTGCCATCAGTGAGGACAGAGGCACAGATACGCAGTATTTT,TRBJ2-3,TRBV10-3,.,.